The rows below give T cell receptor beta chains drawn from one sample of a study of OX40 agonist ivuxolimab in advanced cancers. Data came from immunoSEQ multiplex PCR; TCRdb stores just in-frame clones and leaves some out. This sample has roughly 60,000 clones, with roughly nine tenths found just once. The sequences come from CD4+ or CD8+ T cells sorted from blood, collected in a trial of the OX40 agonist ivuxolimab. All receptors come from an adult with an advanced solid tumor such as melanoma, head and neck, liver or kidney cancer. Both conserved end residues are part of each CDR3. The D gene is left open where the match is weak. Expanded clones are given a class, and other clones once, few, many or no size at all.

v_call	j_call	clone_size	d_call	cdr3_aa	cdr3_nt
TRBV21-1	TRBJ2-7	-	-	CASSLRWDTRSYEQYF	TGTGCCAGCAGCTTGAGGTGGGATACCCGCTCCTACGAGCAGTACTTC
TRBV7-2	TRBJ1-1	-	-	CASSFVLNTEAFF	TGTGCCAGCAGCTTTGTATTAAACACTGAAGCTTTCTTT
TRBV30	TRBJ1-1	once	-	CAWKNWVGANTEAFF	TGTGCCTGGAAAAATTGGGTAGGGGCGAACACTGAAGCTTTCTTT
TRBV18	TRBJ2-1	-	TRBD1	CASSAQGQGAREQFF	TGTGCCAGCTCCGCCCAAGGACAGGGGGCGCGGGAGCAGTTCTTC
TRBV10-2	TRBJ1-1	once	-	CASSESWVNTEAFF	TGCGCCAGCAGTGAGTCTTGGGTGAACACTGAAGCTTTCTTT
TRBV5-4	TRBJ2-7	-	-	CASSRQDRYEQYF	TGTGCCAGCAGCCGACAGGATCGCTACGAGCAGTACTTC
TRBV7-6	TRBJ2-5	-	-	CASSPTGNQETQYF	TGTGCCAGCAGCCCAACGGGGAACCAAGAGACCCAGTACTTC
TRBV27	TRBJ2-7	-	-	CASSLHINPYEQYF	TGTGCCAGCAGTCTCCACATTAATCCCTACGAGCAGTACTTC
TRBV11-2	TRBJ2-5	-	-	CASSLTYRQFQETQYF	TGTGCCAGCAGCTTAACTTACAGACAGTTCCAAGAGACCCAGTACTTC
TRBV5-8	TRBJ2-7	-	TRBD1	CASSLWGQGGFSYEQYF	TGTGCCAGCAGCTTGTGGGGACAGGGGGGTTTCTCCTACGAGCAGTACTTC
TRBV27	TRBJ1-6	-	-	CASSPDRSWGYNSPLHF	TGTGCCAGCAGTCCAGACCGATCGTGGGGCTATAATTCACCCCTCCACTTT
TRBV2	TRBJ2-2	-	-	CASSGWGPNTGELFF	TGTGCCAGCAGTGGGTGGGGGCCGAACACCGGGGAGCTGTTTTTT
TRBV18	TRBJ2-5	-	TRBD2	CASSAGLAGGQGTQYF	TGTGCCAGCTCAGCCGGACTAGCGGGAGGACAAGGGACCCAGTACTTC
TRBV11-1	TRBJ1-5	-	-	CASSLGRVNSNQPQHF	TGTGCCAGCAGCTTAGGCCGGGTTAATAGCAATCAGCCCCAGCATTTT
TRBV9	TRBJ1-3	once	-	CASSANLGASPLSGNTIYF	TGTGCCAGCAGCGCTAATCTGGGGGCTTCCCCCCTCTCTGGAAACACCATATATTTT
TRBV18	TRBJ2-5	once	TRBD2	CASSPLAGAQETQYF	TGTGCCAGCTCACCGCTAGCGGGGGCCCAAGAGACCCAGTACTTC
TRBV27	TRBJ1-5	-	-	CASRLTGGGYQPQHF	TGTGCCAGCAGACTCACGGGGGGTGGATATCAGCCCCAGCATTTT
TRBV30	TRBJ2-7	-	-	CAWSAPPGGGDARSYEQYF	TGTGCCTGGAGTGCGCCCCCCGGCGGAGGGGACGCCCGCTCTTACGAGCAGTACTTC
TRBV18	TRBJ1-1	-	-	CASSPLHGGSEAFF	TGTGCCAGCTCACCCCTACACGGGGGCTCTGAAGCTTTCTTT
TRBV23-1	TRBJ2-1	-	-	CASSPRGRAVPSDNEQFF	TGCGCCAGCAGTCCTCGGGGTAGGGCGGTCCCCTCCGACAATGAGCAGTTCTTC
TRBV2	TRBJ1-5	few	-	CASRADTTAQPQHF	TGTGCCAGCAGGGCGGACACCACCGCACAGCCCCAGCATTTT
TRBV20-1	TRBJ2-7	-	-	CSATESYEQYF	TGCAGTGCTACAGAGTCCTACGAGCAGTACTTC
TRBV29-1	TRBJ2-1	-	-	CSVGLEYNEQFF	TGCAGCGTTGGGCTAGAATACAATGAGCAGTTCTTC
TRBV18	TRBJ1-4	-	-	CASSPPIGDTGKLFF	TGTGCCAGCTCACCCCCGATAGGGGATACTGGAAAACTGTTTTTT
TRBV5-4	TRBJ2-5	-	-	CASSLDGKGETQYF	TGTGCCAGCAGCTTGGATGGGAAGGGCGAGACCCAGTACTTC
TRBV28	TRBJ2-7	few	-	CASSTSSYEQYF	TGTGCCAGCAGTACGTCCTCCTACGAGCAGTACTTC
TRBV29-1	TRBJ2-5	-	-	CSVLGTQETQYF	TGCAGCGTTCTCGGCACCCAAGAGACCCAGTACTTC
TRBV15	TRBJ2-1	-	TRBD2	CATSTRLAGVGDEQFF	TGTGCCACCAGCACCCGACTAGCGGGAGTCGGAGATGAGCAGTTCTTC
TRBV10-2	TRBJ1-3	-	TRBD1	CASSRQGQGNTIYF	TGCGCCAGCAGCCGACAGGGGCAGGGAAACACCATATATTTT
TRBV19	TRBJ2-1	-	TRBD1	CATHRDRGSYNEQFF	TGTGCCACCCACCGGGACAGAGGCTCCTACAATGAGCAGTTCTTC
TRBV19	TRBJ2-1	-	-	CASSGMAPINEQFF	TGTGCCAGTAGTGGCATGGCACCGATCAATGAGCAGTTCTTC
TRBV28	TRBJ1-2	-	-	CASSPSGGENYGYTF	TGTGCCAGCAGTCCCTCGGGGGGGGAAAACTATGGCTACACCTTC
TRBV27	TRBJ1-5	-	-	CAQQGPRQPQHF	TGTGCCCAACAGGGCCCTCGGCAGCCCCAGCATTTT
TRBV6-1	TRBJ2-7	-	-	CASSVQGRGYEQYF	TGTGCCAGCAGTGTACAGGGTCGAGGCTACGAGCAGTACTTC
TRBV6-5	TRBJ1-2	-	TRBD1	CASSLTGSIGYGYTF	TGTGCCAGCAGTTTGACAGGGAGCATCGGCTATGGCTACACCTTC
TRBV2	TRBJ1-4	-	TRBD1	CASKDRGVEKLFF	TGTGCCAGCAAAGACAGGGGAGTTGAAAAACTGTTTTTT
TRBV18	TRBJ2-2	-	TRBD2	CASSERGESTGELFF	TGTGCCAGCTCAGAGCGGGGCGAGAGCACCGGGGAGCTGTTTTTT
TRBV19	TRBJ1-4	-	TRBD1	CASSDGQGPTNEKLFF	TGTGCCAGTAGTGACGGACAGGGGCCAACTAATGAAAAACTGTTTTTT
TRBV14	TRBJ1-4	-	-	CASRRTNEKLFF	TGTGCCAGCCGGAGAACTAATGAAAAACTGTTTTTT
TRBV30	TRBJ1-5	-	-	CAWSSESGQPQHF	TGTGCCTGGAGTTCGGAAAGCGGGCAGCCCCAGCATTTT
TRBV5-8	TRBJ2-5	-	TRBD1	CASSLAFGTGGKETQYF	TGTGCCAGCAGCTTGGCTTTCGGGACAGGGGGGAAAGAGACCCAGTACTTC
TRBV18	TRBJ2-7	-	-	CASSPGEGQYF	TGTGCCAGCTCACCTGGTGAGGGGCAGTACTTC
TRBV4-1	TRBJ2-5	-	TRBD2	CASSQDPISGDQETQYF	TGCGCCAGCAGCCAAGATCCGATTAGCGGGGACCAAGAGACCCAGTACTTC
TRBV10-3	TRBJ2-1	once	-	CAINILYRVRCCRGNEQFF	TGTGCCATCAATATCTTATACAGGGTACGGTGTTGTCGGGGCAATGAGCAGTTCTTC
TRBV6-5	TRBJ2-7	once	TRBD1	CASSSGQRGYEQYF	TGTGCCAGCAGTTCGGGACAGCGAGGGTACGAGCAGTACTTC
TRBV19	TRBJ2-2	-	TRBD1	CASRRQGSNTGELFF	TGTGCCAGTAGAAGACAGGGATCGAACACCGGGGAGCTGTTTTTT
TRBV6-5	TRBJ1-1	-	-	CASSSPKNTEAFF	TGTGCCAGCAGTTCCCCGAAGAACACTGAAGCTTTCTTT
TRBV11-2	TRBJ1-1	-	-	CASSRSTSNTEAFF	TGTGCCAGCAGTCGTAGTACCAGCAACACTGAAGCTTTCTTT
TRBV5-1	TRBJ2-1	-	TRBD1	CASSIRDRSPNEQFF	TGCGCCAGCAGCATCCGGGACAGGAGCCCGAATGAGCAGTTCTTC
TRBV28	TRBJ2-7	-	-	CASRIQGSDEQYF	TGTGCCAGCAGGATACAGGGTTCCGACGAGCAGTACTTC
TRBV30	TRBJ2-3	-	-	CAWSVQGARGVTDTQYF	TGTGCCTGGAGTGTCCAGGGGGCGCGGGGGGTAACAGATACGCAGTATTTT
TRBV9	TRBJ2-1	-	TRBD2	CASSPRLAGYNEQFF	TGTGCCAGCAGCCCCCGTCTAGCGGGGTACAATGAGCAGTTCTTC
TRBV6-1	TRBJ2-5	-	-	CASSESGAPETQYF	TGTGCCAGCAGTGAATCTGGAGCACCAGAGACCCAGTACTTC
TRBV18	TRBJ2-5	-	-	CASSPVGFAAQETQYF	TGTGCCAGCTCACCGGTAGGTTTTGCGGCTCAAGAGACCCAGTACTTC
TRBV30	TRBJ2-1	-	-	CAWTRRESSYNEQFF	TGTGCCTGGACCCGTCGGGAGAGCTCCTACAATGAGCAGTTCTTC
TRBV27	TRBJ2-7	-	TRBD1	CASSLGQGLSYEQYF	TGTGCCAGCAGTTTGGGACAGGGCCTATCCTACGAGCAGTACTTC
TRBV18	TRBJ2-5	once	TRBD1	CASSPGTGVQETQYF	TGTGCCAGCTCACCAGGGACAGGGGTTCAAGAGACCCAGTACTTC
TRBV19	TRBJ1-3	-	TRBD1	CASSSTGGSGNTIYF	TGTGCCAGTAGTTCAACAGGGGGCTCTGGAAACACCATATATTTT